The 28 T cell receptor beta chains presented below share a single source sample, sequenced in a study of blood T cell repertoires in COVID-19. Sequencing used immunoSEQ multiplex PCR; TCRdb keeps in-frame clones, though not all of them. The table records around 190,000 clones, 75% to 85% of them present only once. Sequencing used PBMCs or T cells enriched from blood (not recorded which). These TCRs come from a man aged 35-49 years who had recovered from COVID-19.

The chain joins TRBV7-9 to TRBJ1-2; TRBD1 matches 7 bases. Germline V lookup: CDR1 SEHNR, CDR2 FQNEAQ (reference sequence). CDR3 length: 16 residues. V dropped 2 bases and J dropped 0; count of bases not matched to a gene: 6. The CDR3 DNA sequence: TGTGCCAGCAGCTTACTAGGGACAGAAGCTAACTATGGCTACACCTTC. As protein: CASSLLGTEANYGYTF.

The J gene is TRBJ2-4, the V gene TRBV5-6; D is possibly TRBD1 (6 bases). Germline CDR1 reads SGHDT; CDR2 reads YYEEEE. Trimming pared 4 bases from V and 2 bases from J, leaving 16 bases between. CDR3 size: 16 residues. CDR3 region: CASSKGTLSTKNIQYF. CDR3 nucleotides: TGTGCCAGCAGCAAAGGGACACTCTCGACCAAAAACATTCAGTACTTC.

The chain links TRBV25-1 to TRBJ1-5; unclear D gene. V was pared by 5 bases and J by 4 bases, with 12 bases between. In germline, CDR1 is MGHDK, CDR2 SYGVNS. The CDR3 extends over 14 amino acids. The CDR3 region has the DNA TGTGCCAGCAGTCAATGGGCAGAAAATCAGCCCCAGCATTTT. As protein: CASSQWAENQPQHF.

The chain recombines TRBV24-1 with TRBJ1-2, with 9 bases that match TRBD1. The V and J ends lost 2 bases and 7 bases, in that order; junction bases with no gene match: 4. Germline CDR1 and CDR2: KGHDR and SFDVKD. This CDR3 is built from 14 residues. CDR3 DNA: TGTGCCACCAGTGATTCAACAGGGGGCGTTGGCTACACCTTC. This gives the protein CATSDSTGGVGYTF.

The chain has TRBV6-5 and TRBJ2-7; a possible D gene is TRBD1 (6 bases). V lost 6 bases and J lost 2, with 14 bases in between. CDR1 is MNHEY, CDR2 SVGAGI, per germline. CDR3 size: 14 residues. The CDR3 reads CASRNRVSPYEQYF. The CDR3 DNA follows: TGTGCCAGCAGGAACAGGGTCTCCCCCTACGAGCAGTACTTC.

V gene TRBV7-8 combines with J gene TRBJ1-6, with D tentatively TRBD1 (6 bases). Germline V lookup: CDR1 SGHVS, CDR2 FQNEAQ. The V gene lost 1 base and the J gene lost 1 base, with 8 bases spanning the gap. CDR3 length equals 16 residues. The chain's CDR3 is CASSLETGSYNSPLHF. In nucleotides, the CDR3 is TGTGCCAGCAGCTTAGAGACAGGTTCCTATAATTCACCCCTCCACTTT.

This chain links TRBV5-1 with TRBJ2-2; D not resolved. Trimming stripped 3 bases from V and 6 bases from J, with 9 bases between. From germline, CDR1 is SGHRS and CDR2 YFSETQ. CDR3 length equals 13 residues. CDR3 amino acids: CASSSQFAGELFF. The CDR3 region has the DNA TGCGCCAGCAGCTCGCAGTTCGCCGGGGAGCTGTTTTTT.

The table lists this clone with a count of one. The CDR3 DNA reads as TGTGCCAGCAGCAAACAGGGTTCGGCTTTCTTT. This encodes CASSKQGSAFF. The rearrangement links TRBV27 to TRBJ1-1; the D gene is possibly TRBD1 (6 bases). Germline V gene sequence: CDR1 MNHEY, CDR2 SMNVEV (reference sequence). This CDR3 comprises 11 residues. V was shortened by 6 bases and J by 11 bases, with 13 bases between the two germline ends.

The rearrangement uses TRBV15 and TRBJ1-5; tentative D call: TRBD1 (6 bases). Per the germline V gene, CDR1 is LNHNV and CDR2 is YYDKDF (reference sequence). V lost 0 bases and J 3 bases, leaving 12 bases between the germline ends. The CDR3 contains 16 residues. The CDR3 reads CATSRDWAGVNQPQHF. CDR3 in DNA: TGTGCCACCAGCAGAGATTGGGCAGGGGTCAATCAGCCCCAGCATTTT.

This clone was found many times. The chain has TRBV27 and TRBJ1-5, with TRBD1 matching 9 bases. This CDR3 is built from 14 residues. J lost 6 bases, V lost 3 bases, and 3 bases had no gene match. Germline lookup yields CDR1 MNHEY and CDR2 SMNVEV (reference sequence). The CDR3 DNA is TGTGCCAGCAGTTTGGGGACAGGGTCTCAGCCCCAGCATTTT. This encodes CASSLGTGSQPQHF.

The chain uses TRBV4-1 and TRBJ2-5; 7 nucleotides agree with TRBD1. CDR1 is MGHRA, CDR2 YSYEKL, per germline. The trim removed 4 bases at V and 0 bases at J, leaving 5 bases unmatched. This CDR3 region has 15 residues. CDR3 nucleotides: TGCGCCAGCAGCCGCTGGGACAGTAACCAAGAGACCCAGTACTTC. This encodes CASSRWDSNQETQYF.

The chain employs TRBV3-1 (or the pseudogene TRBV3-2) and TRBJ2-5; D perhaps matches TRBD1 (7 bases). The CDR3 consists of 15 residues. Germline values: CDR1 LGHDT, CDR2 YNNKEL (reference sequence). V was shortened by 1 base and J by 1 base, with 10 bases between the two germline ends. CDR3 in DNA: TGTGCCAGCAGCCAAGCCAGGGGGGCCCAAGAGACCCAGTACTTC. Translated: CASSQARGAQETQYF.

CDR3 nucleotides: TGTGCCAGCAGTGAAGGCGGGGGGGCATACGAGCAGTACTTC. Translating gives CASSEGGGAYEQYF. V gene TRBV2 combines with J gene TRBJ2-7, with 9 bases lining up with TRBD2. CDR1 is SNHLY, CDR2 FYNNEI, per germline. The V gene end was trimmed by 1 base and the J gene end by 4 bases; junction bases not matched to a gene: 2. The CDR3 spans 14 residues.

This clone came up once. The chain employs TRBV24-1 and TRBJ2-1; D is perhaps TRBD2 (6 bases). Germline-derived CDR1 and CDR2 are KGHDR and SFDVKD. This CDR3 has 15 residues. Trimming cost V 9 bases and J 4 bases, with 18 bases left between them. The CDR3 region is CATHVRDLYYNEQFF. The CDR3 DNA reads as TGTGCCACCCACGTTCGGGACTTATATTACAATGAGCAGTTCTTC.

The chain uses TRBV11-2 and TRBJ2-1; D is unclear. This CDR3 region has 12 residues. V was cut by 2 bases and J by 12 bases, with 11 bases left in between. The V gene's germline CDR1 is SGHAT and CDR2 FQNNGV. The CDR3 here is CASSLPPGGQFF. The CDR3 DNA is TGTGCCAGCAGCTTACCCCCCGGTGGGCAGTTCTTC.

This CDR3 is CARSWGLAGGKDTQYF. CDR3 coding DNA: TGTGCCAGAAGCTGGGGACTAGCGGGGGGGAAGGATACGCAGTATTTT. The chain uses TRBV5-3 and TRBJ2-3, with 16 nucleotides matching TRBD2. TRBV5-3 is marked as an open reading frame, function uncertain. The J segment lost 6 bases and the V segment lost 3 bases, leaving 4 bases of the junction unmatched. There are 16 residues in the CDR3.

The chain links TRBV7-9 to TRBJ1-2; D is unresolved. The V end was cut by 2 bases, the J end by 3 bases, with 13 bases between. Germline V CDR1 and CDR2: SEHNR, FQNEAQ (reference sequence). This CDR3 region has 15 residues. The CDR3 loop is CASSLSYSQDYGYTF. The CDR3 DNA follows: TGTGCCAGCAGCTTATCGTACAGCCAAGACTATGGCTACACCTTC.

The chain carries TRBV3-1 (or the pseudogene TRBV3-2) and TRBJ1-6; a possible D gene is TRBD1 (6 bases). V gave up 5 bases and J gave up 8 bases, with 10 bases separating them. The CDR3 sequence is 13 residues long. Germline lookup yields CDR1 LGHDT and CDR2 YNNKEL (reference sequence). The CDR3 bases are TGTGCCAGCAGCATTTACAGGGATTCACCCCTCCACTTT. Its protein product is CASSIYRDSPLHF.

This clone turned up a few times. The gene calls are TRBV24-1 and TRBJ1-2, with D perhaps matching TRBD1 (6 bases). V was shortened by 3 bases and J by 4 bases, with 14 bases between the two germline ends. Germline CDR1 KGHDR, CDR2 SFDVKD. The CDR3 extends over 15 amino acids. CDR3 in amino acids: CATSDTRQASYGYTF. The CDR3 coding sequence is TGTGCCACCAGTGATACAAGACAGGCCTCCTATGGCTACACCTTC.

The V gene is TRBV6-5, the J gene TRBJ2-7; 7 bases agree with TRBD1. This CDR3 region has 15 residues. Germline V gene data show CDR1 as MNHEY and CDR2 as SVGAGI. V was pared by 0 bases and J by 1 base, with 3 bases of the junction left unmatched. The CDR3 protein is CASSYSRQGSYEQYF. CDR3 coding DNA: TGTGCCAGCAGTTACTCCAGACAGGGATCCTACGAGCAGTACTTC.

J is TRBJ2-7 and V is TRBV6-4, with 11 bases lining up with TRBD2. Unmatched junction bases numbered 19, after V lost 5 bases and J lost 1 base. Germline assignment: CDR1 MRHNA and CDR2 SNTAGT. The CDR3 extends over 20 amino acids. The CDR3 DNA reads TGTGCCAGCAGTTCCCGGGGCGAAACCGGGACTAGCGGACCTTCCTACGAGCAGTACTTC. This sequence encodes CASSSRGETGTSGPSYEQYF.

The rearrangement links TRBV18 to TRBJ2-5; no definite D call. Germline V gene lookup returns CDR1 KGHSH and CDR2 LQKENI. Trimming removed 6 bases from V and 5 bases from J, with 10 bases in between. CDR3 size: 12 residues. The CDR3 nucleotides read TGTGCCAGCTCCCCTAGACTGGAGACCCAGTACTTC. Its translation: CASSPRLETQYF.

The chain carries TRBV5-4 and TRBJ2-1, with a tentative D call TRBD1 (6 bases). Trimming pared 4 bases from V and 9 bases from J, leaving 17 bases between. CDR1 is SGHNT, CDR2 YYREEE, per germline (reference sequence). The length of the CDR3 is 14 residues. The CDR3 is CASSPDQTRGEQFF. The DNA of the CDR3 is TGTGCCAGCAGCCCAGATCAGACCAGGGGTGAGCAGTTCTTC.

The CDR3 nucleotides are TGTGCCAGCAGCTGGCGGGCGGATAGCTCCTACAATGAGCAGTTCTTC. This translates into CASSWRADSSYNEQFF. This rearrangement joins TRBV11-2 to TRBJ2-1; tentatively, D is TRBD2 (5 bases). The CDR3 runs to 16 residues. Trimming left V 4 bases short and J 0 bases short, with 13 bases between. Germline V CDR1 and CDR2: SGHAT, FQNNGV.

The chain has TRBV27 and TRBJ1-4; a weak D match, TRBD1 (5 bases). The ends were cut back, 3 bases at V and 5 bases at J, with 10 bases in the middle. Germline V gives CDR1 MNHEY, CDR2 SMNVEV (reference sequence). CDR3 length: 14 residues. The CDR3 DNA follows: TGTGCCAGCAGTTTTTTTGGGGCCAATGAAAAACTGTTTTTT. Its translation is CASSFFGANEKLFF.

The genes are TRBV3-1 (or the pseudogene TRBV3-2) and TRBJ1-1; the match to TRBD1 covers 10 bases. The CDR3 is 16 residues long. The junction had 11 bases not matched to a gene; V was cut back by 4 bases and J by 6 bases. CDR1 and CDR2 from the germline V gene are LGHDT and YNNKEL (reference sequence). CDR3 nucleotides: TGTGCCAGCAGCCCAAGCTGGGACAGGGGCCCCCCTGAAGCTTTCTTT. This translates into CASSPSWDRGPPEAFF.

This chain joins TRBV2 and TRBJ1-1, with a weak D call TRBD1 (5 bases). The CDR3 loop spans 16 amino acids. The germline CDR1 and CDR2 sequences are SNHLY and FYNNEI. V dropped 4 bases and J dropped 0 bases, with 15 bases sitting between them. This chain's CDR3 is CASSARAGIMNTEAFF. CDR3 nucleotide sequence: TGTGCCAGCAGTGCCAGGGCAGGTATTATGAACACTGAAGCTTTCTTT.

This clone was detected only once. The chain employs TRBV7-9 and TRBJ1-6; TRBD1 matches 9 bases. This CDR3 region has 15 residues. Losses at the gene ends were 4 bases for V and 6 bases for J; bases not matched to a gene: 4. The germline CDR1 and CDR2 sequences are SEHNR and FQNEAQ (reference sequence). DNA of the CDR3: TGTGCCAGCAGCTCCACAGGGGGCGTTAATTCACCCCTCCACTTT. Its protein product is CASSSTGGVNSPLHF. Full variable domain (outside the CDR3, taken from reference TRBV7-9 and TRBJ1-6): DTGVSQNPRHKITKRGQNVTFRCDPISEHNRLYWYRQTLGQGPEFLTYFQNEAQLEKSRLLSDRFSAERPKGSFSTLEIQRTEQGDSAMYLCASSSTGGVNSPLHFGNGTRLTVT.